This T cell receptor beta chain was identified during a study of T cells in tuberculosis. Study information: Sequenced TCRs come from CD1B-GMM tetramer-binding T cells.

General study points: Active tuberculosis TCR-alpha repertoires lay closer to GMM-specific TCRs than IGRA-negative controls, suggesting clonal expansion.

Time point defined: new active TB diagnosis, blood taken before or within 7 days of starting treatment. This clone was seen a few times. The target antigen is unknown. Generated by immunoSEQ multiplex PCR, the TCRdb table keeps only in-frame clones and is missing some. The table records more than 35,000 clones, roughly 94% of them present only once. Looked up from germline, CDR1 is SGHDT and CDR2 is YYEEEE. The V gene end was trimmed by 2 bases and the J gene end by 0 bases; junction bases not matched to a gene: 5. The CDR3 contains 15 residues. The TCR was taken from an adult with tuberculosis. V and J are TRBV5-6 and TRBJ2-7, with 7 bases fitting TRBD1. The material was PBMCs, obtained at tuberculosis diagnosis. CDR3 DNA: TGTGCCAGCAGCTTTACAGGGGCCCCCTCCTACGAGCAGTACTTC. Its translation: CASSFTGAPSYEQYF.